This TCR beta chain was sequenced for a study of T cell responses to AZD1222 COVID-19 vaccine. Study-wide results and limits: The donor group comprised mostly white British people and more females; the analysis possibly underestimated clonal diversity. CD4 TCRs covered the whole spike, strongest at regions 160-218 and 743-854.

A word on this clone: Its specificity is unknown.

The protocol was immunoSEQ multiplex PCR, while the TCRdb copy is restricted to in-frame clones and leaves out a portion. The data hold 95,000 to 100,000 clones, with about 90% observed a single time. Germline lookup yields CDR1 LGHNA and CDR2 YNFKEQ. J lost 9 bases, V lost 2 bases, and 16 bases had no gene match. This CDR3 contains 19 residues. The sequencing here drew on peripheral blood, taken on day 0 of AZD1222 vaccination. The chain employs TRBV4-2 and TRBJ2-1; 13 positions agree with TRBD2. The origin of this receptor is an adult in good health. The CDR3 is CASSQSSPGLAGAPGEQFF. The CDR3 region has the DNA TGTGCCAGCAGCCAATCCTCACCCGGACTAGCGGGAGCGCCGGGTGAGCAGTTCTTC.